This entry lists 17 T cell receptor beta chains sequenced from one sample in a study of T-cell reconstitution after alpha-beta-depleted transplantation in children. The TCRbeta library was prepared with unique molecular identifiers. One entry per CDR3 protein, called by TCRdb with MiXCR from the PCR reads. The repertoire holds about 410,000 distinct CDR3 sequences, with about a fifth as singletons. Source: PBMCs from the stem cell graft donor, taken from the stem cell graft. The receptors come from a human donor who donated a stem cell graft to a child with acute myeloid leukemia.

In this sample, this clonotype turned up many times. This chain uses TRBV5-1 with TRBJ2-5; D is unresolved. V gave up 7 bases and J gave up 2 bases, with 12 bases separating them. Looked up from germline, CDR1 is SGHRS and CDR2 is YFSETQ. The length of the CDR3 is 13 residues. The CDR3 DNA reads as TGCGCCAGCCGACCGCTCCCTCAAGAGACCCAGTACTTC. This encodes CASRPLPQETQYF.

At least ten counts were recorded for this clonotype. The chain is built from TRBV29-1 and TRBJ2-3, with D perhaps assigned TRBD1 or TRBD2 (5 bases each). Germline V gives CDR1 SQVTM, CDR2 ANQGSEA. V lost 6 bases, J lost 4 bases, and 11 bases lay in between. This CDR3 is built from 12 residues. The CDR3, as DNA: TGCAGCGTAATGATGGGGGCAGATACGCAGTATTTT. Protein: CSVMMGADTQYF.

V and J are TRBV7-9 and TRBJ2-1; D is unclear. Trimming shortened V by 8 bases and J by 8 bases, and 13 bases separated the two germline ends. Germline-derived CDR1 and CDR2 are SEHNR and FQNEAQ (reference sequence). This CDR3 spans 12 amino acids. CDR3 DNA sequence: TGTGCCAGCCTTGGGTTTCGCGATGAGCAGTTCTTC. This encodes CASLGFRDEQFF.

This clonotype was observed many times. The V gene is TRBV29-1, the J gene TRBJ2-3, with a weak D call TRBD1 (5 bases). The V gene lost 6 bases and the J gene lost 0 bases, with 16 bases spanning the gap. The CDR3 spans 15 residues. Germline V CDR1 and CDR2: SQVTM, ANQGSEA. This chain's CDR3 is CSVLTQARSTDTQYF. The CDR3 nucleotides are TGCAGCGTATTAACACAGGCAAGAAGCACAGATACGCAGTATTTT.

The CDR3 DNA reads TGCGCCAGCAGCTTGGATACAGGGGGATTCGGCTACACCTTC. Its protein is CASSLDTGGFGYTF. V is TRBV5-1 and J is TRBJ1-2, with 8 positions matching TRBD1. Per germline, CDR1 SGHRS and CDR2 YFSETQ. The CDR3 loop spans 14 amino acids. The V gene end was trimmed by 0 bases and the J gene end by 8 bases; junction bases not matched to a gene: 6.

This clonotype was recorded at least ten times. The rearrangement joins TRBV20-1 to TRBJ2-1, with 11 bases identical to TRBD1. V shed 6 bases and J 7 bases; nucleotides not matched to a gene: 5. CDR1 and CDR2 (germline): DFQATT, SNEGSKA (reference sequence). The CDR3 consists of 13 residues. CDR3 nucleotide sequence: TGCAGTGCCCCGGGACAGGGGGTGAATGAGCAGTTCTTC. The encoded protein is CSAPGQGVNEQFF.

There are many counts of this clonotype. V is TRBV20-1 and J is TRBJ2-1, with 12 nucleotides matching TRBD2. CDR3 length: 18 residues. V shed 3 bases, J shed 0 bases, and the junction held 9 bases outside the gene matches. CDR1 is DFQATT, CDR2 SNEGSKA, per germline (reference sequence). This chain's CDR3 is CSASLGLAGRSSYNEQFF. In DNA, the CDR3 is TGCAGTGCTAGTCTGGGACTAGCGGGCCGTAGCTCCTACAATGAGCAGTTCTTC.

The V and J genes are TRBV2 and TRBJ2-2; 8 bases line up with TRBD2. The CDR3 is 15 residues long. The V gene end was trimmed by 7 bases and the J gene end by 6 bases; junction bases not matched to a gene: 10. Germline V gene data show CDR1 as SNHLY and CDR2 as FYNNEI. This chain's CDR3 is CASTVAGGGAGELFF. The CDR3 nucleotides read TGTGCCAGCACTGTGGCGGGAGGTGGGGCCGGGGAGCTGTTTTTT.

The rearrangement uses TRBV5-1 and TRBJ2-5, with D perhaps matching TRBD2 (6 bases). CDR3 length equals 14 residues. In germline, CDR1 is SGHRS, CDR2 YFSETQ. V was cut by 2 bases and J by 5 bases, with 13 bases left in between. This CDR3 is CASSFPGVKETQYF. The CDR3 coding sequence is TGCGCCAGCAGCTTTCCGGGAGTTAAGGAGACCCAGTACTTC.

Only a few counts were recorded for this clonotype. The DNA of the CDR3 is TGTGCCAGCAGCCGGCGGGAGCGGGGAGAGACCCAGTACTTC. Protein sequence: CASSRRERGETQYF. The rearrangement links TRBV21-1 to TRBJ2-5; TRBD2 is the table's D call and was not checked against the DNA. TRBV21-1 is flagged as a pseudogene. The CDR3 spans 14 residues.

The CDR3 loop reads CASSYIGRVSYEQYF. DNA for the CDR3: TGTGCCAGCAGCTACATTGGGCGGGTCTCCTACGAGCAGTACTTC. V usage is TRBV7-2 and J usage is TRBJ2-7; tentatively, D is TRBD2 (5 bases). This CDR3 region has 15 residues. Trimming took 4 bases from V and 0 from J, leaving 13 bases between them. Per germline, CDR1 SGHTA and CDR2 FQGNSA.

This clonotype was seen a few times. This chain links TRBV29-1 with TRBJ2-1; D gene unclear. Trimming left V 6 bases short and J 0 bases short, with 9 bases between. Germline V gene lookup returns CDR1 SQVTM and CDR2 ANQGSEA. The length of the CDR3 is 13 residues. This CDR3 reads CSVTPSSYNEQFF. In DNA form, the CDR3 reads TGCAGCGTAACCCCGAGCTCCTACAATGAGCAGTTCTTC.

The J gene is TRBJ1-1, the V gene TRBV29-1, with D uncertain. This CDR3 contains 14 residues. The V end was cut by 2 bases, the J end by 0 bases, with 10 bases between. CDR1 and CDR2 (germline): SQVTM, ANQGSEA. CDR3 residues: CSVERALMNTEAFF. CDR3 DNA sequence: TGCAGCGTTGAAAGGGCACTTATGAACACTGAAGCTTTCTTT. Combining the CDR3 with reference TRBV29-1 and TRBJ1-1 gives the whole variable domain SAVISQKPSRDICQRGTSLTIQCQVDSQVTMMFWYRQQPGQSLTLIATANQGSEATYESGFVIDKFPISRPNLTFSTLTVSNMSPEDSSIYLCSVERALMNTEAFFGQGTRLTVV.

V and J are TRBV20-1 and TRBJ2-5; perhaps TRBD1 as D (7 bases). The CDR3 totals 12 residues. CDR1 and CDR2 (germline): DFQATT, SNEGSKA (reference sequence). V lost 6 bases and J lost 4, with 12 bases in between. In DNA, the CDR3 is TGCAGTGCGTCAGGGGGAGGAGAGACCCAGTACTTC. Residues: CSASGGGETQYF.

This clonotype was seen at least ten times. The CDR3 nucleotides read TGCAGTGCTAGAGAGCCCGGGACTCGGGAGACCCAGTACTTC. Its protein is CSAREPGTRETQYF. V gene TRBV20-1 combines with J gene TRBJ2-5; possible D gene TRBD2, 6 bases. CDR3 length equals 14 residues. Germline CDR1 and CDR2: DFQATT and SNEGSKA (reference sequence). Deletions cut 0 bases from V and 5 bases from J, with 13 bases between.

The chain has TRBV7-2 and TRBJ2-1, with 15 nucleotides matching TRBD2. The CDR3 has 17 residues. The V segment lost 5 bases and the J segment 5 bases; nucleotides outside the gene matches: 7. The germline V gene has CDR1 SGHTA and CDR2 FQGNSA. The DNA of the CDR3 is TGTGCCAGCAGCCGATGGACTAGCGGGAGGGGGGACAATGAGCAGTTCTTC. Its translation is CASSRWTSGRGDNEQFF.

This clonotype was found a few times. V is TRBV12-3 or TRBV12-4 and J is TRBJ1-1; 9 nucleotides align to TRBD1. V trimming: 8 bases; J trimming: 6 bases; junction bases outside the gene matches: 10. This CDR3 spans 14 amino acids. The CDR3 DNA follows: TGTGCCAGCGCAATCGGGACAGGGTACGCTGAAGCTTTCTTT. Protein product: CASAIGTGYAEAFF.